Each of the 15 T cell receptor beta chains below was sequenced from the same sample in a study of T cell responses to AZD1222 COVID-19 vaccine. The assay was immunoSEQ multiplex PCR, and TCRdb's table has in-frame clones only and misses some. Seen here are 120,000 to 150,000 clones, about 90% observed once, and the top ten hold 5.2%. Sequencing used peripheral blood, obtained on day 0 of AZD1222 vaccination. Every receptor here comes from an adult in good health.

This clone was seen more than once but under ten times. The chain is built from TRBV15 and TRBJ2-1, with TRBD2 matching over 8 bases. V was pared by 1 base and J by 6 bases, with 5 bases of the junction left unmatched. The CDR3 covers 15 residues. The germline gives CDR1 LNHNV, CDR2 YYDKDF (reference sequence). The CDR3 DNA sequence: TGTGCCACCAGCAGAGCGGGACTAGAGGGCAATGAGCAGTTCTTC. Translated: CATSRAGLEGNEQFF. Variable domain in full (rest from reference TRBV15 and TRBJ2-1): DAMVIQNPRYQVTQFGKPVTLSCSQTLNHNVMYWYQQKSSQAPKLLFHYYDKDFNNEADTPDNFQSRRPNTSFCFLDIRSPGLGDTAMYLCATSRAGLEGNEQFFGPGTRLTVL.

This chain uses TRBV6-1 with TRBJ2-7, with a possible D match to TRBD1 (5 bases). The V end was cut by 1 base, the J end by 5 bases, with 6 bases between. Germline-derived CDR1 and CDR2 are MNHNS and SASEGT. The CDR3 covers 12 residues. The CDR3 loop is CASSEGTNEQYF. CDR3 in DNA: TGTGCCAGCAGTGAAGGGACAAACGAGCAGTACTTC.

This clone was found once. V usage is TRBV9 and J usage is TRBJ2-7; the D gene is possibly TRBD1 (6 bases). The V end was cut by 0 bases, the J end by 9 bases, with 10 bases between. Germline lookup yields CDR1 SGDLS and CDR2 YYNGEE. This CDR3 contains 12 residues. Here the CDR3 DNA reads TGTGCCAGCAGCGTAGAAGGGGGAAGGCAGTACTTC. Translating gives CASSVEGGRQYF. The whole variable domain, remainder taken from reference TRBV9 and TRBJ2-7, is DSGVTQTPKHLITATGQRVTLRCSPRSGDLSVYWYQQSLDQGLQFLIQYYNGEERAKGNILERFSAQQFPDLHSELNLSSLELGDSALYFCASSVEGGRQYFGPGTRLTVT.

The genes are TRBV6-5 and TRBJ1-6; D possibly corresponds to TRBD1 (5 bases). Trimming removed 10 bases from V and 9 bases from J, with 16 bases in between. From germline, CDR1 is MNHEY and CDR2 SVGAGI. This CDR3 contains 13 residues. CDR3 nucleotide sequence: TGTGCCATCCTGGGGGGTTTAGGTTCACCCCTCCACTTT. It translates to CAILGGLGSPLHF.

V and J are TRBV7-9 and TRBJ2-7; 9 bases align to TRBD1. Germline CDR1 SEHNR, CDR2 FQNEAQ (reference sequence). Trimming took 5 bases from V and 1 from J; bases not matched to a gene: 12. CDR3 length: 17 residues. The chain's CDR3 is CASSPTLRQGVSYEQYF. CDR3 nucleotides: TGTGCCAGCAGCCCAACGCTAAGACAGGGGGTATCCTACGAGCAGTACTTC.

The V call is TRBV2, the J call TRBJ1-2, with a possible D match to TRBD1 (5 bases). The CDR3 loop spans 14 amino acids. Trimming took 1 base from V and 4 from J, leaving 10 bases between them. Germline V gene sequence: CDR1 SNHLY, CDR2 FYNNEI. The CDR3 loop reads CASSEEGLIYGYTF. The CDR3 DNA is TGTGCCAGCAGTGAAGAGGGGCTAATCTATGGCTACACCTTC.

This chain links TRBV7-2 with TRBJ2-2, with D unclear. Germline loops: CDR1 SGHTA, CDR2 FQGNSA. The CDR3 extends over 12 amino acids. The V end was cut by 5 bases, the J end by 5 bases, with 6 bases between. The CDR3 loop reads CASSLITGELFF. The CDR3 region has the DNA TGTGCCAGCAGCCTCATAACCGGGGAGCTGTTTTTT.

The chain has TRBV5-1 and TRBJ1-1; D is perhaps TRBD1 (6 bases). Trimming pared 0 bases from V and 1 base from J, leaving 13 bases between. The CDR3 covers 16 residues. Per germline, CDR1 SGHRS and CDR2 YFSETQ. The DNA of the CDR3 is TGCGCCAGCAGCTTGGGTGACCACAGGGAGAACACTGAAGCTTTCTTT. The encoded protein is CASSLGDHRENTEAFF.

The chain couples TRBV5-1 to TRBJ1-2, with D unresolved. Germline CDR1 reads SGHRS; CDR2 reads YFSETQ. Trimming took off 0 bases at V and 4 bases at J, with 10 bases between the two ends. The CDR3 consists of 14 residues. The CDR3 region has the DNA TGCGCCAGCAGCTTGGGTGGCGGTAGCTATGGCTACACCTTC. This sequence encodes CASSLGGGSYGYTF.

The V and J genes are TRBV7-2 and TRBJ2-7; TRBD1 might be the D (6 bases). The CDR3 covers 14 residues. The V gene's germline CDR1 is SGHTA and CDR2 FQGNSA. Trimming shortened V by 4 bases and J by 3 bases, and 13 bases separated the two germline ends. CDR3 coding DNA: TGTGCCAGCAGCTCGGCAGGGGTCTTCTACGAGCAGTACTTC. This sequence encodes CASSSAGVFYEQYF.

The chain joins TRBV28 to TRBJ2-7; D is tentatively TRBD1 or TRBD2 (5 bases each). This CDR3 contains 14 residues. The germline V gene has CDR1 MDHEN and CDR2 SYDVKM. V was shortened by 3 bases and J by 4 bases, with 13 bases between the two germline ends. CDR3 loop: CASSFLGRVYEQYF. The DNA for the CDR3 is TGTGCCAGCAGTTTTCTGGGACGGGTTTACGAGCAGTACTTC.

This clone was recorded only once. The chain has TRBV5-8 and TRBJ2-7; D unresolved. The V and J ends lost 0 bases and 6 bases respectively, with 7 bases between them. The germline gives CDR1 SGHTS, CDR2 YDEGEE. The CDR3 is 12 residues long. The CDR3 protein is CASSLGGGEQYF. CDR3 DNA: TGTGCCAGCAGCTTGGGAGGCGGCGAGCAGTACTTC. The full variable domain, with the rest looked up from reference TRBV5-8 and TRBJ2-7, is EAGVTQSPTHLIKTRGQQATLRCSPISGHTSVYWYQQALGLGLQFLLWYDEGEERNRGNFPPRFSGRQFPNYSSELNVNALELEDSALYLCASSLGGGEQYFGPGTRLTVT.

The chain carries TRBV5-4 and TRBJ2-1, with D unresolved. From germline, CDR1 is SGHNT and CDR2 YYREEE (reference sequence). The CDR3 extends over 13 amino acids. Trimming shortened V by 6 bases and J by 1 base, and 8 bases separated the two germline ends. The CDR3, as DNA: TGTGCCAGCAACCCTTCTTCCTACAATGAGCAGTTCTTC. Translating gives CASNPSSYNEQFF.

The CDR3 loop reads CASTVIRSYEQYF. The DNA of the CDR3 is TGTGCCAGCACGGTAATTCGCTCCTACGAGCAGTACTTC. The V gene is TRBV6-5, the J gene TRBJ2-7, with D unclear. Germline lookup yields CDR1 MNHEY and CDR2 SVGAGI. The CDR3 totals 13 residues. The V end was cut by 7 bases, the J end by 0 bases, with 10 bases between.

The chain is built from TRBV24-1 and TRBJ2-1; 8 bases agree with TRBD1. V lost 2 bases and J lost 7; bases outside the gene matches: 12. CDR3 length: 17 amino acids. Germline lookup yields CDR1 KGHDR and CDR2 SFDVKD. The CDR3 sequence: CATSDSDRGRWGNEQFF. Here the CDR3 DNA reads TGTGCCACCAGTGATTCCGACAGGGGCCGCTGGGGGAATGAGCAGTTCTTC.